This T cell receptor (beta chain) was profiled in a study of regulatory T cells in long-lasting Graves disease (dated by TCRdb to 2020 to 2023). Turning to the overall study: Antithyroid drugs had been taken for less than 3 months by newly diagnosed Graves' disease patients. Peripheral blood TCR sequencing and RNA sequencing compared persistent Graves' disease patients with newly diagnosed Graves' disease patients. TCR sequencing covered around 13 persistent and 20 or so newly diagnosed Graves' disease patients, some 35 samples in total. The study was conducted in China and was registered as a clinical trial. Study-level results and caveats: More public clonotypes were shared among persistent patients (around 2,600) than among newly diagnosed patients (roughly 1,000). The small sample size was acknowledged by the authors as a limitation that may reduce accuracy. Preferential use of TRBV28, TRBJ1-2 and TRBJ2-5 was observed in persistent disease, whereas TRBV20-1 and TRBJ2-1 were favored in newly diagnosed disease. Lower TCR Shannon entropy and fewer highly expanded clones were observed in persistent Graves' disease patients than in newly diagnosed patients, which suggested clonal expansion. Because the primary lesion, thyroid tissue, could not be accessed, the study looked at peripheral blood alone. Sequencing and analysis were restricted to the TCR beta chain.

This clonotype was picked up many times. No antigen is known for it. The record has no base qualities; no much larger clone is one base away. The germline V gene specifies SGHNT as CDR1 and YENEEA as CDR2. The CDR3 holds 13 amino acids from the cysteine to the phenylalanine. Left in the record is the CDR3 DNA by itself, 39 bases read in frame from the first base. From V the trimming removes 1 base and from J it removes 8 bases, while the gene matches leave 2 bases of the junction unaccounted for. The time point label, as the study defines it: newly diagnosed GD, antithyroid drugs for less than 3 months. RNA was extracted from PBMCs in TRIzol for both TCR sequencing and RNA sequencing. The diagnosis of Graves' disease was made according to American Thyroid Association guidelines. The patients came from an endocrinology department in Xi'an, China. From each patient, 7.5 to 10 milliliters of peripheral blood was collected into an EDTA anticoagulant tube. Ficoll Paque Plus density gradient separation was used to isolate PBMCs, and no further T cell sorting was done. An Agilent 2100 Bioanalyzer and agarose gel were used to check RNA quality, while a NanoDrop 2000 measured RNA concentration.

To prepare the library, multiplex PCR was applied. The sequencing machine was an Illumina HiSeq 4000. To build TCR beta libraries, CDR3 regions were amplified by Arm-PCR using iRepertoire HTBI primers. Gel purification was performed on PCR products prior to sequencing. The study's processing was this. Gene usage analysis of CDR3 amino acid clonotypes used the approximately 62 TRBV and 11 to 15 TRBJ segments found across samples. Filtered high-quality paired reads were merged into contigs using COPE and FqMerger. BLAST was used to align contigs to the IMGT TRBV, TRBD and TRBJ reference genes, and CDR3 was defined following IMGT. Any clonotype with a frequency above 0.1% was counted as a highly expanded clone. Repertoire diversity was measured by Shannon entropy, and V-J evenness by the Gini coefficient. Public clonotypes were defined as clonotypes shared by more than one individual. TCRdb passed the public sequencing reads through fastp at Q25 and MiXCR, retaining productive beta sequences. Records with the same CDR3 protein are collapsed into one entry carrying the most frequent genes and DNA. The V and J calls and clone size come from TCRdb's table, not from the authors' own analysis. In all, the sample holds hundreds of thousands of distinct CDR3 sequences, and about 18% of those were seen once. 38% of the sample is in the top ten clones.

The origin of this receptor is a female donor with Graves disease. The specimen was peripheral blood mononuclear cells (PBMCs), collected at new diagnosis, from a patient treated with antithyroid drugs. The rearranged chain carries TRBV11-3 and TRBJ2-1, and 7 junction bases match TRBD2. Here the CDR3 is given as CASSLGAGYEQFF. The DNA reads TGTGCCAGCAGCTTAGGAGCGGGATATGAGCAGTTCTTC.